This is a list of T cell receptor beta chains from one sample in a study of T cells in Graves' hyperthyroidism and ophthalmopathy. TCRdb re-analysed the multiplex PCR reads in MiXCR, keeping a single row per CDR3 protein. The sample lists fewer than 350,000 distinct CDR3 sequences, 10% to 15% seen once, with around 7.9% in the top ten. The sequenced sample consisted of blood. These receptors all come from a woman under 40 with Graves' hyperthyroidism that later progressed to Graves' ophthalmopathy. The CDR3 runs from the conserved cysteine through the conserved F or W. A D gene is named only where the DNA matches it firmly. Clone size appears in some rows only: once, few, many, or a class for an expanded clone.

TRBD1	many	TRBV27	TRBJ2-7	CASSPLRTGSDEQYF	TGTGCCAGCAGTCCCCTGAGGACAGGGTCTGACGAGCAGTACTTC
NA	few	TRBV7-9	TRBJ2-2	CASSPVGTLNTGELFF	TGTGCCAGCAGTCCCGTAGGGACTTTAAACACCGGGGAGCTGTTTTTT
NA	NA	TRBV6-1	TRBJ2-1	CASGYEQFF	TGTGCCAGTGGATACGAGCAGTTCTTC
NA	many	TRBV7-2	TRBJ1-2	CASSSGGGPNYGYTF	TGTGCCAGCAGCTCCGGTGGAGGGCCTAACTATGGCTACACCTTC
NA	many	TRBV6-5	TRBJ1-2	CASSYLGIGSTNYGYTF	TGTGCCAGCAGTTACCTTGGCATAGGTTCAACTAACTATGGCTACACCTTC
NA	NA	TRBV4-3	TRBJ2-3	CASSQTTEDTQYF	TGCGCCAGCAGCCAAACGACTGAAGATACGCAGTATTTT
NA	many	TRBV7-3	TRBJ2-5	CASSPGDAETQYF	TGTGCCAGCAGCCCAGGTGACGCGGAGACCCAGTACTTC
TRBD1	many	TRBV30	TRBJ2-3	CAWTRTGDRDTQYF	TGTGCCTGGACTCGGACAGGGGATAGGGATACGCAGTATTTT
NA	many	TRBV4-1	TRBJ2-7	CASSLQDGLGSSYEQYF	TGCGCCAGCAGCCTTCAGGATGGGCTTGGGAGCTCCTACGAGCAGTACTTC
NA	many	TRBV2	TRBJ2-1	CASSWEILHEQFF	TGTGCCAGCAGTTGGGAGATCCTCCATGAGCAGTTCTTC
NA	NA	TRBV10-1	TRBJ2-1	CASADGYNEQFF	TGCGCCAGCGCTGACGGATACAATGAGCAGTTCTTC
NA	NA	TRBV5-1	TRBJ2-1	CASSLVNTNNEQFF	TGCGCCAGCAGCTTGGTCAACACCAACAATGAGCAGTTCTTC
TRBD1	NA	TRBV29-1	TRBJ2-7	CSVEDDRGDSYEQYF	TGCAGCGTTGAAGACGACAGGGGGGACTCCTACGAGCAGTACTTC
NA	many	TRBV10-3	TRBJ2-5	CAISQRASVIGGETQYF	TGTGCCATCTCCCAAAGGGCATCCGTCATTGGGGGAGAGACCCAGTACTTC
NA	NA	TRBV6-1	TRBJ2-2	CASVIGVTGELFF	TGTGCCAGCGTGATAGGGGTCACCGGGGAGCTGTTTTTT
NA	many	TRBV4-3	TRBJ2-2	CASRSDSPGTGELFF	TGCGCCAGCAGGTCGGACTCTCCAGGGACCGGGGAGCTGTTTTTT
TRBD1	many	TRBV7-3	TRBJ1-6	CASSLTAGGKTPLHF	TGTGCCAGCAGCTTAACGGCAGGGGGAAAGACACCCCTCCACTTT
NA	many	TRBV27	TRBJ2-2	CASNPTSIGTGELFF	TGTGCCAGCAACCCTACTAGCATAGGCACCGGGGAGCTGTTTTTT
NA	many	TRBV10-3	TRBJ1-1	CATLATGAEAFF	TGTGCCACCTTAGCGACAGGCGCTGAAGCTTTCTTT
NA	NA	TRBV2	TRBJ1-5	CASSDVPNGPQHF	TGTGCCAGCAGTGATGTCCCCAACGGTCCCCAGCATTTT
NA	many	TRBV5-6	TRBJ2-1	CASSLRVSAYNEQFF	TGTGCCAGCAGCTTGCGGGTAAGCGCCTACAATGAGCAGTTCTTC
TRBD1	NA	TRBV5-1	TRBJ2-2	CASSSTGGVNTGELFF	TGCGCCAGCAGCTCGACAGGGGGCGTGAACACCGGGGAGCTGTTTTTT
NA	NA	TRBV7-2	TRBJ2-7	CASSLGGVLSYEQYF	TGTGCCAGCAGCTTAGGCGGGGTACTCTCCTACGAGCAGTACTTC
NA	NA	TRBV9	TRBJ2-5	CASSATGAWETQYF	TGTGCCAGCAGCGCGACAGGTGCTTGGGAGACCCAGTACTTC